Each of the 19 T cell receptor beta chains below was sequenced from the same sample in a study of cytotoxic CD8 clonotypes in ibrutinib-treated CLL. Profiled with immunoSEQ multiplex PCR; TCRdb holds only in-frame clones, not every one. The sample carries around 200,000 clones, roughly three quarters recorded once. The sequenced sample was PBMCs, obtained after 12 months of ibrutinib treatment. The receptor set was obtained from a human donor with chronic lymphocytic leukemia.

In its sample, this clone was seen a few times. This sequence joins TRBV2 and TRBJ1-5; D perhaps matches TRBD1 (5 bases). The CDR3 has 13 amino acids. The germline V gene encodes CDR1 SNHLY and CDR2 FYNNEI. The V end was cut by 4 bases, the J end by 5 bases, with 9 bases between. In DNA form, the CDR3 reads TGTGCCAGCAGTGTCCAGGGCCATCAGCCCCAGCATTTT. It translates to CASSVQGHQPQHF.

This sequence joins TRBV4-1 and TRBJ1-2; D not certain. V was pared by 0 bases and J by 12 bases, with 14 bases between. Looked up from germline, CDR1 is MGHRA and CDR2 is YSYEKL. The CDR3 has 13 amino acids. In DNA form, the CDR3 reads TGCGCCAGCAGCCAAGATGTGACGGCCGGGAACACCTTC. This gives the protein CASSQDVTAGNTF.

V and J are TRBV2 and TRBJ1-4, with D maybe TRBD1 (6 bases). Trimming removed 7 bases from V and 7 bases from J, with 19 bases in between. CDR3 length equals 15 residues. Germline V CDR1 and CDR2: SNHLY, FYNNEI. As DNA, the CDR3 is TGTGCCAGCACCCTTGTACAGGGCGTCAGTGAAAAACTGTTTTTT. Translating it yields CASTLVQGVSEKLFF.

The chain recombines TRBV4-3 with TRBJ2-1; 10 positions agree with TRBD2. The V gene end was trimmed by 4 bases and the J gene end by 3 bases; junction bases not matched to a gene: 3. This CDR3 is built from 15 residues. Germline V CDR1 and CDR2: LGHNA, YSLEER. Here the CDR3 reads CASSRGLADYNEQFF. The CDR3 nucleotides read TGCGCCAGCAGCCGCGGACTAGCGGACTACAATGAGCAGTTCTTC.

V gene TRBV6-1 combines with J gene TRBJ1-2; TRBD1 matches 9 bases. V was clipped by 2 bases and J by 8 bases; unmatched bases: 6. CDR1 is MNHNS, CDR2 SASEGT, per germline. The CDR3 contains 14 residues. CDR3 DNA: TGTGCCAGCAGTGAAAAACAGGGGGCGGGAGGCTACACCTTC. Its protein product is CASSEKQGAGGYTF.

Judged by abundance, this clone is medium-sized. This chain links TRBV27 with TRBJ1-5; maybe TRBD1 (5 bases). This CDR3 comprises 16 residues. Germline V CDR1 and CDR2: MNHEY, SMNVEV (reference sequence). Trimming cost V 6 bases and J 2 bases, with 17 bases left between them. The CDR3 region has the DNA TGTGCCAGCAGAAGAGACGGGGGAATCGGCAATCAGCCCCAGCATTTT. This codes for CASRRDGGIGNQPQHF.

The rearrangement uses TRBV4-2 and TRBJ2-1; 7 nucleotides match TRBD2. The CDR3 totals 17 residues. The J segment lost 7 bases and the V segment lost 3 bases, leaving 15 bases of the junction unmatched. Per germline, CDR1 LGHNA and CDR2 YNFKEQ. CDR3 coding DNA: TGTGCCAGCAGCCACGTAAGCCGGGGCGGGAGTATGAATGAGCAGTTCTTC. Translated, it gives CASSHVSRGGSMNEQFF.

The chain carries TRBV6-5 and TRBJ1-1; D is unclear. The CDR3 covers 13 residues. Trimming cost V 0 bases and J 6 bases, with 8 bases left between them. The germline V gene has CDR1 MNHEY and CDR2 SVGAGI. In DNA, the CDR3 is TGTGCCAGCAGTTACTCGATGGGATCTGAAGCTTTCTTT. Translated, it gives CASSYSMGSEAFF.

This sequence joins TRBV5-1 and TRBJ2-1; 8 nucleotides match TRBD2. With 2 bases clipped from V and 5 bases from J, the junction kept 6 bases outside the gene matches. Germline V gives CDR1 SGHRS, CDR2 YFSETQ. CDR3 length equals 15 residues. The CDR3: CASSFLAGRDNEQFF. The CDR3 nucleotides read TGCGCCAGCAGCTTCTTAGCGGGGAGAGACAATGAGCAGTTCTTC.

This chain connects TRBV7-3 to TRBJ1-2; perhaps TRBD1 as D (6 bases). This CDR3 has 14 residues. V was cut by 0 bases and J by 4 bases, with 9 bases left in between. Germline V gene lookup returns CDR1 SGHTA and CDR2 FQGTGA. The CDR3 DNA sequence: TGTGCCAGCAGCTTAACCCGGACAGCCTATGGCTACACCTTC. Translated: CASSLTRTAYGYTF. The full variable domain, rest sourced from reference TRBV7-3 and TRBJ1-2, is GAGVSQTPSNKVTEKGKYVELRCDPISGHTALYWYRQSLGQGPEFLIYFQGTGAADDSGLPNDRFFAVRPEGSVSTLKIQRTERGDSAVYLCASSLTRTAYGYTFGSGTRLTVV.

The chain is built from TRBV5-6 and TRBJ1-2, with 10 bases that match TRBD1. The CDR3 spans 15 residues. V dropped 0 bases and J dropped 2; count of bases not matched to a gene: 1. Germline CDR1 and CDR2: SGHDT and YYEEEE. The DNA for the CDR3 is TGTGCCAGCAGCTTGGAGACAGGGGGCAACTATGGCTACACCTTC. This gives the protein CASSLETGGNYGYTF.

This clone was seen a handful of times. CDR3 bases: TGCGCCAGCAGCGACCCGGGACAGTCCAACACTGAAGCTTTCTTT. This gives the protein CASSDPGQSNTEAFF. The chain is built from TRBV5-1 and TRBJ1-1, with 7 bases that match TRBD1. V shed 4 bases, J shed 2 bases, and the junction held 8 bases outside the gene matches. Germline CDR1 and CDR2: SGHRS and YFSETQ. The CDR3 has 15 amino acids.

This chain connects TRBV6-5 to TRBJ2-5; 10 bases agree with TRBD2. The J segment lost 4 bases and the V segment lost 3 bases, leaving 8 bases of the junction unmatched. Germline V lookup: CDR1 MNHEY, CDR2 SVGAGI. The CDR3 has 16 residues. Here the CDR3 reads CASSYRASGRRETQYF. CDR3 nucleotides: TGTGCCAGCAGTTATCGCGCTAGCGGGAGACGAGAGACCCAGTACTTC.

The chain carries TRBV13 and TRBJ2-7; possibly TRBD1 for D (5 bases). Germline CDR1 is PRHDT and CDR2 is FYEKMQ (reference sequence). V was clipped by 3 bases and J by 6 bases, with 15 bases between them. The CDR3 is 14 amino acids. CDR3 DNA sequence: TGTGCCAGCAGCTTCGGGCAGTGGGGCCTCGAGCAGTACTTC. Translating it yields CASSFGQWGLEQYF.

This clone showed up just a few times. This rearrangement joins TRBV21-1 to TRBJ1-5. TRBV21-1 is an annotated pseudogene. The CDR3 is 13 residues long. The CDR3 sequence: CASSPRRGAPQHF. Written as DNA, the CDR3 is TGTGCCAGCAGCCCCCGGAGAGGGGCGCCCCAGCATTTT.

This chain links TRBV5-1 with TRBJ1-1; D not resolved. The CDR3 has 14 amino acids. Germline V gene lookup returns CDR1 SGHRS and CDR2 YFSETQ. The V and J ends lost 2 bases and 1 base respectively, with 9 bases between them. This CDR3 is CASSFTAGNTEAFF. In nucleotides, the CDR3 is TGCGCCAGCAGCTTCACAGCAGGGAACACTGAAGCTTTCTTT.

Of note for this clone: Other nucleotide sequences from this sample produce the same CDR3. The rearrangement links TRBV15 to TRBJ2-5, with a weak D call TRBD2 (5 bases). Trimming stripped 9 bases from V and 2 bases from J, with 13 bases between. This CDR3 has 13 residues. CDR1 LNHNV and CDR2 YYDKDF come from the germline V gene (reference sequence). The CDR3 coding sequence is TGTGCCACTAGTTCGGGGTTACAAGAGACCCAGTACTTC. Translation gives CATSSGLQETQYF.

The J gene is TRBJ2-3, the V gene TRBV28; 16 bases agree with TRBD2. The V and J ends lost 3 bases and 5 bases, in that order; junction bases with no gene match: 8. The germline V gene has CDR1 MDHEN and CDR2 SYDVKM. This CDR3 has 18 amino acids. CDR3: CASSFPPGLAGGRDTQYF. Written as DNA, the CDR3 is TGTGCCAGCAGTTTTCCTCCGGGACTAGCGGGAGGGAGAGATACGCAGTATTTT.

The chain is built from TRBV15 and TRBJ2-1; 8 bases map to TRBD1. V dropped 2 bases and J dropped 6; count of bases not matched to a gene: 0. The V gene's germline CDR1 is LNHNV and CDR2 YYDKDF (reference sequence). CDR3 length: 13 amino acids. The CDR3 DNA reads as TGTGCCACCAGCAGAACAGGGGGCAATGAGCAGTTCTTC. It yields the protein CATSRTGGNEQFF.